Following are 6 T cell receptor beta chains from one sample sequenced in a study of beta chain features in type 1 diabetes. Expressed TCRB transcripts were sequenced after all isolated RNA was converted to cDNA. TCRdb's table, derived via immunoSEQ multiplex PCR, lists solely in-frame clones and lacks some. Counted here are about 110,000 clones, 30% to 40% occurring once; the ten biggest clones make up over 0.05%. The specimen was stem cell memory CD4+ T cells from blood. The receptor set was obtained from a woman in her late teens or twenties in good health.

This clone has only a few counts. The chain joins TRBV5-6 to TRBJ1-5; D uncertain. Trimming left V 1 base short and J 2 bases short, with 10 bases between. The CDR3 covers 15 residues. Germline V gene sequence: CDR1 SGHDT, CDR2 YYEEEE. The CDR3 protein is CASSLRRAGNQPQHF. The CDR3 DNA follows: TGTGCCAGCAGCTTGAGGAGGGCGGGCAATCAGCCCCAGCATTTT. Based on the CDR3 plus reference TRBV5-6 and TRBJ1-5, the full variable domain is DAGVTQSPTHLIKTRGQQVTLRCSPKSGHDTVSWYQQALGQGPQFIFQYYEEEERQRGNFPDRFSGHQFPNYSSELNVNALLLGDSALYLCASSLRRAGNQPQHFGDGTRLSIL.

The rearrangement joins TRBV14 to TRBJ1-5; tentative D call: TRBD1 (5 bases). Germline V lookup: CDR1 SGHDN, CDR2 FVKESK. V was pared by 1 base and J by 9 bases, with 10 bases between. The CDR3 extends over 13 amino acids. The CDR3 DNA reads TGTGCCAGCAGCCAAGGGTCTAGGGGGCCCCAGCATTTT. It translates to CASSQGSRGPQHF.

This clone was seen a few times. The chain recombines TRBV7-3 with TRBJ1-3; 8 bases fit TRBD1. J lost 2 bases, V lost 4 bases, and 4 bases had no gene match. The CDR3 runs to 15 residues. Germline V lookup: CDR1 SGHTA, CDR2 FQGTGA. The CDR3 sequence: CASSSQGAPGNTIYF. The CDR3 DNA reads as TGTGCCAGCAGCTCTCAGGGGGCGCCTGGAAACACCATATATTTT.

The genes are TRBV9 and TRBJ2-2; 7 bases match TRBD2. Per germline, CDR1 SGDLS and CDR2 YYNGEE. V trimming: 0 bases; J trimming: 2 bases; junction bases outside the gene matches: 4. CDR3 length equals 16 residues. This CDR3 is CASSVGRDYNTGELFF. The CDR3 DNA reads as TGTGCCAGCAGCGTAGGTAGGGACTATAACACCGGGGAGCTGTTTTTT.

This clone was found a few times. This chain uses TRBV29-1 with TRBJ2-7, with TRBD1 identical over 8 bases. The CDR3 is 14 amino acids. Germline loops: CDR1 SQVTM, CDR2 ANQGSEA. Trimming removed 6 bases from V and 3 bases from J; junction bases left unmatched: 10. The CDR3 DNA reads as TGCAGCGTCCTCGGACAGGGCAAACACTACGAGCAGTACTTC. Its translation: CSVLGQGKHYEQYF.

The chain carries TRBV2 and TRBJ2-4, with TRBD1 matching 8 bases. Germline V gene sequence: CDR1 SNHLY, CDR2 FYNNEI. V dropped 6 bases and J dropped 6; count of bases not matched to a gene: 7. The CDR3 length is 14 residues. CDR3 sequence reads: CASRQDRGINIQYF. Here the CDR3 DNA reads TGTGCCAGCAGACAAGACAGGGGTATAAACATTCAGTACTTC.